What follows are 19 T cell receptor beta chains derived from one specimen sequenced in a study of technical replicates of blood from a few donors. The assay was immunoSEQ multiplex PCR, and TCRdb's table has in-frame clones only and misses some. The data contain about 100,000 clones, approximately 95% of them singletons. The specimen was T cells isolated from PBMCs. The receptors shown here come from a human donor in good health.

This clone showed up just once. The rearrangement joins TRBV30 to TRBJ2-7, with a possible D match to TRBD1 (6 bases). V lost 3 bases and J lost 1, with 13 bases in between. Germline CDR1 reads GTSNPN; CDR2 reads SVGIG (reference sequence). This CDR3 has 14 amino acids. CDR3 in DNA: TGTGCCTGGAGCATCGGGACAAATTCCTACGAGCAGTACTTC. Its translation is CAWSIGTNSYEQYF.

V is TRBV6-5 and J is TRBJ1-3; 8 nucleotides match TRBD1. Trimming removed 8 bases from V and 5 bases from J; junction bases left unmatched: 8. CDR1 and CDR2 (germline): MNHEY, SVGAGI. CDR3 length equals 14 residues. DNA for the CDR3: TGTGCCAGCGGAGTTGGGACAGGACGAAACACCATATATTTT. Translating it yields CASGVGTGRNTIYF.

The chain recombines TRBV11-3 with TRBJ2-1; D may be TRBD2 (6 bases). The CDR3 contains 15 residues. CDR1 is SGHNT and CDR2 is YENEEA in the germline V gene. The ends were cut back, 8 bases at V and 2 bases at J, with 16 bases in the middle. CDR3 residues: CASSEEGAPYNEQFF. As DNA, the CDR3 is TGTGCCAGCTCTGAGGAGGGTGCGCCCTACAATGAGCAGTTCTTC.

CDR3 bases: TGCGCCAGCAGCTTGGGCCTAGCGGGGTCTTGGAATGAGCAGTTCTTC. It specifies CASSLGLAGSWNEQFF. The chain uses TRBV5-1 and TRBJ2-1; 9 nucleotides align to TRBD2. With 0 bases clipped from V and 7 bases from J, the junction kept 8 bases outside the gene matches. The CDR3 runs to 16 residues. Germline-derived CDR1 and CDR2 are SGHRS and YFSETQ. The complete variable domain, with remaining parts taken from reference TRBV5-1 and TRBJ2-1, reads KAGVTQTPRYLIKTRGQQVTLSCSPISGHRSVSWYQQTPGQGLQFLFEYFSETQRNKGNFPGRFSGRQFSNSRSEMNVSTLELGDSALYLCASSLGLAGSWNEQFFGPGTRLTVL.

The chain is built from TRBV28 and TRBJ2-7; 7 bases are a match to TRBD2. V lost 3 bases, J lost 1 base, and 6 bases stayed unmatched. Germline CDR1 MDHEN, CDR2 SYDVKM. The CDR3 is 15 residues long. In DNA form, the CDR3 reads TGTGCCAGCAGTTTCCGGGGGACTAAATCCTACGAGCAGTACTTC. This codes for CASSFRGTKSYEQYF.

V usage is TRBV21-1 and J usage is TRBJ1-5. TRBV21-1 is reported as a pseudogene. The CDR3 has 13 amino acids. The CDR3 region has the DNA TGTGCCAGCAGCGAATCGGGCAATCAGCCCCAGCATTTT. Translating it yields CASSESGNQPQHF.

The gene calls are TRBV5-1 and TRBJ2-1, with 7 positions matching TRBD1. Germline CDR1 reads SGHRS; CDR2 reads YFSETQ. CDR3 length: 20 residues. V gave up 0 bases and J gave up 1 base; unmatched junction bases: 16. This chain's CDR3 is CASSLGGSGTVPISYNEQFF. The CDR3 nucleotides read TGCGCCAGCAGCTTGGGGGGCTCGGGGACAGTTCCCATATCCTACAATGAGCAGTTCTTC.

This rearrangement joins TRBV28 to TRBJ2-1; no firm D call. CDR3 length equals 15 residues. From germline, CDR1 is MDHEN and CDR2 SYDVKM. Trimming took off 2 bases at V and 5 bases at J, with 13 bases between the two ends. CDR3 sequence reads: CASSLMNNKNNEQFF. DNA of the CDR3: TGTGCCAGCAGTTTAATGAATAACAAAAACAATGAGCAGTTCTTC.

The V call is TRBV5-4, the J call TRBJ2-2; 8 bases are shared with TRBD1. The CDR3 totals 16 residues. V was pared by 3 bases and J by 4 bases, with 8 bases of the junction left unmatched. Germline CDR1 is SGHNT and CDR2 is YYREEE (reference sequence). CDR3 loop: CASSSQGAGGTGELFF. The CDR3 DNA reads as TGTGCCAGCAGCTCTCAGGGGGCCGGAGGCACCGGGGAGCTGTTTTTT.

The chain couples TRBV5-1 to TRBJ2-5; D gene uncertain. The CDR3 extends over 12 amino acids. In germline, CDR1 is SGHRS, CDR2 YFSETQ. Trimming took 4 bases from V and 5 from J, leaving 9 bases between them. The CDR3 here is CASSHTGETQYF. In nucleotides, the CDR3 is TGCGCCAGCAGCCACACCGGGGAGACCCAGTACTTC. The full variable domain, with the rest looked up from reference TRBV5-1 and TRBJ2-5, is KAGVTQTPRYLIKTRGQQVTLSCSPISGHRSVSWYQQTPGQGLQFLFEYFSETQRNKGNFPGRFSGRQFSNSRSEMNVSTLELGDSALYLCASSHTGETQYFGPGTRLLVL.

The V gene is TRBV4-1, the J gene TRBJ2-1; D not resolved. The CDR3 contains 14 residues. From germline, CDR1 is MGHRA and CDR2 YSYEKL. V lost 3 bases, J lost 7 bases, and 13 bases lay in between. Written as DNA, the CDR3 is TGCGCCAGCAGCCAGTTCGTCCCCGGGAATGAGCAGTTCTTC. This encodes CASSQFVPGNEQFF.

The chain carries TRBV28 and TRBJ1-3, with no clear D. CDR1 and CDR2 from the germline V gene are MDHEN and SYDVKM. The CDR3 is made up of 13 amino acids. Trimming stripped 6 bases from V and 8 bases from J, with 14 bases between. The CDR3: CASRGSPLYTIYF. CDR3 nucleotides: TGTGCCAGCAGGGGCAGTCCCCTTTACACCATATATTTT.

The CDR3 reads CASSFAPLAGGPGELFF. CDR3 sequence (DNA): TGTGCCAGCAGCTTTGCGCCGCTAGCGGGAGGGCCCGGGGAGCTGTTTTTT. The V and J genes are TRBV12-1 and TRBJ2-2; the DNA was not compared with TRBD2, the D call given in the table. TRBV12-1 is marked as a pseudogene. This CDR3 spans 17 amino acids.

The rearrangement joins TRBV6-1 to TRBJ1-2; D is perhaps TRBD1 (5 bases). Looked up from germline, CDR1 is MNHNS and CDR2 is SASEGT. The V gene lost 6 bases and the J gene lost 0 bases, with 8 bases spanning the gap. This CDR3 region has 13 residues. The CDR3 protein is CASREGPNYGYTF. The CDR3 region has the DNA TGTGCCAGCAGGGAGGGGCCTAACTATGGCTACACCTTC.

CDR3 sequence (DNA): TGTGCCAGCAGCGGGGGACAAAACTATGGCTACACCTTC. Its protein product is CASSGGQNYGYTF. V and J are TRBV7-8 and TRBJ1-2; the D gene is possibly TRBD1 (6 bases). CDR1 and CDR2 (germline): SGHVS, FQNEAQ. This CDR3 is built from 13 residues. Trimming removed 5 bases at V and 2 bases at J, with 9 bases between.

The rearrangement uses TRBV11-2 and TRBJ2-1; a weak D match, TRBD2 (5 bases). CDR3 size: 14 residues. CDR1 is SGHAT and CDR2 is FQNNGV in the germline V gene. Deletions cut 3 bases from V and 7 bases from J, with 13 bases between. CDR3 in amino acids: CASSFPYGGNEQFF. CDR3 nucleotide sequence: TGTGCCAGCAGCTTCCCCTATGGCGGGAATGAGCAGTTCTTC.

This clone was counted between two and nine times. The V gene is TRBV13, the J gene TRBJ1-2; D not certain. This CDR3 has 16 residues. The V gene lost 1 base and the J gene lost 8 bases, with 20 bases spanning the gap. Germline V CDR1 and CDR2: PRHDT, FYEKMQ (reference sequence). This chain's CDR3 is CASSLEKSLRHLGYTF. CDR3 coding DNA: TGTGCCAGCAGCTTAGAAAAGTCGTTGAGGCACCTGGGCTACACCTTC.

The genes are TRBV25-1 and TRBJ1-2; 12 nucleotides agree with TRBD1. With 7 bases clipped from V and 8 bases from J, the junction kept 11 bases outside the gene matches. The CDR3 contains 15 residues. Germline-derived CDR1 and CDR2 are MGHDK and SYGVNS. The CDR3 DNA sequence: TGTGCCAGCACCTGGACGGGACAGGGGGCTTTCGGCTACACCTTC. Translated: CASTWTGQGAFGYTF.

The V gene is TRBV29-1, the J gene TRBJ1-4, with D tentatively TRBD1 (5 bases). The CDR3 is made up of 15 amino acids. Germline V gene sequence: CDR1 SQVTM, CDR2 ANQGSEA. Trimming pared 6 bases from V and 0 bases from J, leaving 14 bases between. CDR3 region: CSVSSRRATNEKLFF. Here the CDR3 DNA reads TGCAGCGTGTCCTCCCGCAGGGCAACTAATGAAAAACTGTTTTTT.